Listed below are T cell receptor beta chains from one sample, sequenced in a study of T cells in Graves' hyperthyroidism and ophthalmopathy. TCRdb reanalysed the multiplex PCR reads using MiXCR and keeps one entry per CDR3 protein. Of some 490,000 distinct CDR3 sequences in the sample, around a fifth were seen once. The sample was blood. These receptors were obtained from a woman aged 70 to 79 with Graves' ophthalmopathy. Both conserved end residues are part of each CDR3. Each record gives: clone size, CDR3 length, V gene, J gene, CDR3 protein. Only part of the rows carry a size: once, few, many, or a class if the clone is expanded.

abundance: .; len: 16; v_gene: TRBV20-1; j_gene: TRBJ2-3; CDR3aa: CSAGGRPGGHTDTQYF
abundance: few; len: 18; v_gene: TRBV30; j_gene: TRBJ1-1; CDR3aa: CAWSVRRRGGRIGLEAFF
abundance: many; len: 14; v_gene: TRBV28; j_gene: TRBJ1-1; CDR3aa: CASSFLGRSTEAFF
abundance: .; len: 15; v_gene: TRBV28; j_gene: TRBJ2-1; CDR3aa: CASSEPGSKYNEQFF
abundance: .; len: 13; v_gene: TRBV10-3; j_gene: TRBJ2-3; CDR3aa: CAISADTTDTQYF
abundance: few; len: 15; v_gene: TRBV7-9; j_gene: TRBJ1-1; CDR3aa: CASSFPSPALGTAFF
abundance: .; len: 17; v_gene: TRBV7-8; j_gene: TRBJ2-7; CDR3aa: CASSPNPAGGPRYEQYF
abundance: few; len: 15; v_gene: TRBV20-1; j_gene: TRBJ2-7; CDR3aa: CSARDLGQYSYEQYF
abundance: .; len: 15; v_gene: TRBV11-2; j_gene: TRBJ2-7; CDR3aa: CAWSVNGAPTYEQYF
abundance: .; len: 12; v_gene: TRBV20-1; j_gene: TRBJ1-2; CDR3aa: CSARQGVYGYTF
abundance: .; len: 13; v_gene: TRBV18; j_gene: TRBJ1-2; CDR3aa: CASSPQGSEGYTF
abundance: few; len: 11; v_gene: TRBV29-1; j_gene: TRBJ2-5; CDR3aa: CSARSGGHPYF
abundance: few; len: 14; v_gene: TRBV18; j_gene: TRBJ1-5; CDR3aa: CASSLQGGRQPQHF
abundance: .; len: 12; v_gene: TRBV5-5; j_gene: TRBJ2-1; CDR3aa: CASSLLIDEQFF
abundance: few; len: 14; v_gene: TRBV2; j_gene: TRBJ2-1; CDR3aa: CASSLGLASDEQFF
abundance: .; len: 14; v_gene: TRBV30; j_gene: TRBJ2-1; CDR3aa: CARRGRGNMVEQFF
abundance: .; len: 16; v_gene: TRBV28; j_gene: TRBJ2-1; CDR3aa: CASSFGVGSSYNEQFF
abundance: .; len: 16; v_gene: TRBV6-1; j_gene: TRBJ1-5; CDR3aa: CASAGTGSVSNQPQHF
abundance: many; len: 12; v_gene: TRBV7-9; j_gene: TRBJ2-2; CDR3aa: CASSTNTGELFF
abundance: many; len: 12; v_gene: TRBV2; j_gene: TRBJ2-7; CDR3aa: CASSAHGGEQYF
abundance: .; len: 13; v_gene: TRBV12-3/TRBV12-4; j_gene: TRBJ2-4; CDR3aa: CATQGGEENIQYF
abundance: few; len: 14; v_gene: TRBV24-1; j_gene: TRBJ2-3; CDR3aa: CATSENRNTDTQYF
abundance: many; len: 15; v_gene: TRBV5-1; j_gene: TRBJ2-1; CDR3aa: CASMLQGAGYNEQFF
abundance: many; len: 15; v_gene: TRBV2; j_gene: TRBJ2-3; CDR3aa: CASRATSGSTDTQYF
abundance: few; len: 15; v_gene: TRBV5-1; j_gene: TRBJ1-2; CDR3aa: CASSMTSGAPYGYTF
abundance: .; len: 13; v_gene: TRBV4-3; j_gene: TRBJ1-2; CDR3aa: CASSQIGGYGYTF
abundance: many; len: 15; v_gene: TRBV28; j_gene: TRBJ2-7; CDR3aa: CASSSAGTSVYEQYF
abundance: .; len: 15; v_gene: TRBV30; j_gene: TRBJ1-5; CDR3aa: CAWSPTPGWNQPQHF
abundance: .; len: 15; v_gene: TRBV5-6; j_gene: TRBJ2-7; CDR3aa: CASSLTGVSSYEQYF
abundance: few; len: 16; v_gene: TRBV28; j_gene: TRBJ2-7; CDR3aa: CASSSSGGLAVYKQYF
abundance: few; len: 14; v_gene: TRBV20-1; j_gene: TRBJ2-5; CDR3aa: CSARLGGGQETQYF
abundance: few; len: 17; v_gene: TRBV20-1; j_gene: TRBJ2-3; CDR3aa: CSALGLAGAMYTDTQYF
abundance: few; len: 20; v_gene: TRBV6-1; j_gene: TRBJ2-1; CDR3aa: CASSSPGLAGNLVRVNEQFF
abundance: few; len: 12; v_gene: TRBV2; j_gene: TRBJ2-7; CDR3aa: CASTVTTYEQYF
abundance: few; len: 16; v_gene: TRBV6-5; j_gene: TRBJ2-7; CDR3aa: CASSYSFLDSQHEQYF
abundance: many; len: 13; v_gene: TRBV7-2; j_gene: TRBJ2-5; CDR3aa: CASSLARQETQYF
abundance: .; len: 16; v_gene: TRBV5-1; j_gene: TRBJ1-6; CDR3aa: CASSASGTVVNSPLHF
abundance: .; len: 18; v_gene: TRBV7-8; j_gene: TRBJ2-2; CDR3aa: CASSYVARTSGNTGELFF
abundance: many; len: 14; v_gene: TRBV2; j_gene: TRBJ2-7; CDR3aa: CASSERARGHEQYF
abundance: .; len: 11; v_gene: TRBV30; j_gene: TRBJ2-7; CDR3aa: CAWREGTEQYF
abundance: .; len: 13; v_gene: TRBV30; j_gene: TRBJ2-5; CDR3aa: CAWSGEVRETQYF
abundance: .; len: 14; v_gene: TRBV20-1; j_gene: TRBJ1-1; CDR3aa: CSARRGGVNTEAFF
abundance: .; len: 16; v_gene: TRBV24-1; j_gene: TRBJ2-1; CDR3aa: CATSGGVKRSSHEQFF
abundance: few; len: 12; v_gene: TRBV28; j_gene: TRBJ2-7; CDR3aa: CASSLPVGEQYF
abundance: many; len: 13; v_gene: TRBV12-3/TRBV12-4; j_gene: TRBJ2-7; CDR3aa: CASSTSGSYEQYF
abundance: few; len: 14; v_gene: TRBV27; j_gene: TRBJ1-4; CDR3aa: CASSLSWGFEKLFF
abundance: few; len: 16; v_gene: TRBV18; j_gene: TRBJ2-1; CDR3aa: CASSPPGREVYNEQFF
abundance: .; len: 15; v_gene: TRBV12-5; j_gene: TRBJ2-1; CDR3aa: CASGSGTSGYNEQFF
abundance: many; len: 15; v_gene: TRBV7-2; j_gene: TRBJ2-1; CDR3aa: CASSLGSGVLNEQFF
abundance: few; len: 14; v_gene: TRBV20-1; j_gene: TRBJ2-4; CDR3aa: CSASGRVAKNIQYF
abundance: .; len: 15; v_gene: TRBV6-5; j_gene: TRBJ2-2; CDR3aa: CASSYVSGNTGELFF
abundance: .; len: 13; v_gene: TRBV10-3; j_gene: TRBJ1-2; CDR3aa: CAISGLGTGHYTF
abundance: .; len: 13; v_gene: TRBV29-1; j_gene: TRBJ2-1; CDR3aa: CSVVSGSRNEQFF